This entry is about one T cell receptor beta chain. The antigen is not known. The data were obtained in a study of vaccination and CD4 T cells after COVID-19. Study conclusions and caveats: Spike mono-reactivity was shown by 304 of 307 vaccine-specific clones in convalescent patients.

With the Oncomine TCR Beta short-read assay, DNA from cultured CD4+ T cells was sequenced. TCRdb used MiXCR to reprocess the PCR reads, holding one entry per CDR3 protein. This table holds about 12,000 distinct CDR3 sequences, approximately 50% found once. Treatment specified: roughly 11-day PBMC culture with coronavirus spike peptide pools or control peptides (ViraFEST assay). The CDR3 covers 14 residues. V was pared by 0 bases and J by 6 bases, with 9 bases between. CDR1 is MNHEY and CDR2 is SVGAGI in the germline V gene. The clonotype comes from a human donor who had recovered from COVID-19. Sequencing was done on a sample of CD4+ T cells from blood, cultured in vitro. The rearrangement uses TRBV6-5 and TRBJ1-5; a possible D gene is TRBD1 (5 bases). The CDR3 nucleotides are TGTGCCAGCAGTTACTCGATCGGGGGTCAGCCCCAGCATTTT. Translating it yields CASSYSIGGQPQHF.